Shown below are 27 T cell receptor beta chains from a single sample sequenced in a study of blood T cells in healthy people across ages. Then a second PCR, running about 7 to 11 cycles, was carried out with a sample-barcoded 5' primer and a J-beta primer mix. TCRdb redid the calling of the 5' RACE reads with MiXCR, one entry per CDR3 protein. The sample has 1.6 million or so distinct CDR3 sequences; roughly 32% are singletons. The sample was blood. The receptors originated from a woman aged 25 to 39 in good health.

V is TRBV6-2 or TRBV6-3 and J is TRBJ1-5, with 7 positions matching TRBD1. Trimming took 2 bases from V and 2 from J; bases not matched to a gene: 3. Germline CDR1 reads MNHEY; CDR2 reads SVGEGT. This CDR3 has 15 residues. This CDR3 is CASSYETGRNQPQHF. Here the CDR3 DNA reads TGTGCCAGCAGTTACGAGACAGGGCGCAATCAGCCCCAGCATTTT.

The rearrangement uses TRBV4-1 and TRBJ2-7, with no clear D. The CDR3 contains 15 residues. Germline-derived CDR1 and CDR2 are MGHRA and YSYEKL. V was trimmed by 0 bases and J by 3 bases, leaving 12 bases between them. CDR3 sequence: CASSQDVGFLYEQYF. The CDR3 nucleotides read TGCGCCAGCAGCCAAGACGTCGGATTTCTCTACGAGCAGTACTTC.

A few counts support this clonotype. This chain connects TRBV7-9 to TRBJ1-1; D unclear. CDR3 length: 18 residues. V was trimmed by 1 base and J by 4 bases, leaving 22 bases between them. Germline V gives CDR1 SEHNR, CDR2 FQNEAQ (reference sequence). CDR3 sequence (DNA): TGTGCCAGCAGCTTAGGGGAGCCGGACGGCTTAATGAGCACTGAAGCTTTCTTT. It codes for CASSLGEPDGLMSTEAFF.

The gene calls are TRBV4-2 and TRBJ2-1; D is perhaps TRBD2 (6 bases). This CDR3 has 16 residues. The V end was cut by 0 bases, the J end by 0 bases, with 9 bases between. Germline values: CDR1 LGHNA, CDR2 YNFKEQ. The CDR3 DNA reads TGTGCCAGCAGCCAAGAGGGGAGGAGCTCCTACAATGAGCAGTTCTTC. Translating it yields CASSQEGRSSYNEQFF.

This clonotype has only a few counts. The chain links TRBV7-2 to TRBJ2-1, with TRBD2 matching 13 bases. This CDR3 comprises 14 residues. V shed 5 bases and J 12 bases; nucleotides not matched to a gene: 7. Germline values: CDR1 SGHTA, CDR2 FQGNSA. CDR3 bases: TGTGCCAGCAGCCACGGGACTAGCGGGGTCGGGCAGTTCTTC. This gives the protein CASSHGTSGVGQFF.

This clonotype was detected a few times. The V gene is TRBV28, the J gene TRBJ2-3; D may be TRBD2 (5 bases). V lost 7 bases, J lost 5 bases, and 19 bases lay in between. This CDR3 has 15 amino acids. Germline V lookup: CDR1 MDHEN, CDR2 SYDVKM. The CDR3 reads CASTPSFRGGDTQYF. In DNA form, the CDR3 reads TGTGCCAGCACTCCTAGTTTTCGAGGAGGAGATACGCAGTATTTT.

CDR3 sequence (DNA): TGTGCCTGGAGTATACGGGAGTACGAGCAGTACTTC. Amino acid sequence: CAWSIREYEQYF. The chain couples TRBV30 to TRBJ2-7, with a weak D call TRBD2 (6 bases). CDR1 GTSNPN and CDR2 SVGIG come from the germline V gene (reference sequence). The CDR3 is 12 amino acids. V was clipped by 2 bases and J by 4 bases, with 9 bases between them.

The genes are TRBV5-1 and TRBJ2-7, with TRBD1 matching 7 bases. V lost 4 bases to trimming and J lost 2 bases; unmatched junction nucleotides: 12. The CDR3 runs to 16 residues. The V gene's germline CDR1 is SGHRS and CDR2 YFSETQ. DNA for the CDR3: TGCGCCAGCAGCCTGTTGCCAGGACAGGCGACCTACGAGCAGTACTTC. Its protein is CASSLLPGQATYEQYF.

The V and J genes are TRBV14 and TRBJ1-1; D possibly corresponds to TRBD1 (5 bases). CDR1 SGHDN and CDR2 FVKESK come from the germline V gene. Trimming shortened V by 3 bases and J by 3 bases, and 11 bases separated the two germline ends. The CDR3 has 14 residues. CDR3 amino acids: CASSQQGLDTEAFF. The CDR3 DNA follows: TGTGCCAGCAGCCAGCAGGGTCTGGACACTGAAGCTTTCTTT.

This clonotype has more than one count but fewer than ten. This chain links TRBV20-1 with TRBJ2-7; 9 bases fit TRBD2. J gave up 0 bases and V 3 bases, and 6 bases lay outside the gene matches. CDR1 and CDR2 (germline): DFQATT, SNEGSKA (reference sequence). The CDR3 has 15 residues. DNA for the CDR3: TGCAGTGCTAGTGATAGCGGGGGCGGCTCCTACGAGCAGTACTTC. Translated, it gives CSASDSGGGSYEQYF.

This rearrangement joins TRBV20-1 to TRBJ2-1; possible D gene TRBD1, 6 bases. The CDR3 runs to 13 residues. The germline V and J ends were trimmed by 8 bases and 7 bases, with 18 bases remaining between them. Germline values: CDR1 DFQATT, CDR2 SNEGSKA (reference sequence). The CDR3 region is CSLGAVATNEQFF. DNA of the CDR3: TGCAGTCTGGGGGCGGTAGCGACGAATGAGCAGTTCTTC.

This clonotype was found a few times. The genes are TRBV7-7 and TRBJ2-1; unclear D gene. Germline CDR1 SSHAT, CDR2 FNYEAQ (reference sequence). V lost 5 bases to trimming and J lost 9 bases, with 14 bases between them. The CDR3 length is 13 residues. CDR3 nucleotide sequence: TGTGCCAGCAGCGCCTCGGGTCGCGGTGAGCAGTTCTTC. Protein sequence: CASSASGRGEQFF. The full variable domain, in which reference TRBV7-7 and TRBJ2-1 provide the parts outside the CDR3, is GAGVSQSPRYKVTKRGQDVTLRCDPISSHATLYWYQQALGQGPEFLTYFNYEAQPDKSGLPSDRFSAERPEGSISTLTIQRTEQRDSAMYRCASSASGRGEQFFGPGTRLTVL.

This clonotype was seen more than once but under ten times. The chain combines TRBV5-5 with TRBJ2-7; D tentatively reads TRBD1 or TRBD2 (5 bases each). Trimming removed 4 bases from V and 6 bases from J, with 20 bases in between. CDR1 is SGHKS and CDR2 is YYEKEE in the germline V gene (reference sequence). This CDR3 spans 15 amino acids. CDR3 region: CASSEQRPGAGEQYF. CDR3 in DNA: TGTGCCAGCAGCGAACAACGACCCGGGGCGGGCGAGCAGTACTTC. Variable domain in full (rest from reference TRBV5-5 and TRBJ2-7): DAGVTQSPTHLIKTRGQQVTLRCSPISGHKSVSWYQQVLGQGPQFIFQYYEKEERGRGNFPDRFSARQFPNYSSELNVNALLLGDSALYLCASSEQRPGAGEQYFGPGTRLTVT.

This clonotype showed up just a few times. The chain combines TRBV11-2 with TRBJ2-7, with 7 positions matching TRBD1. Germline loops: CDR1 SGHAT, CDR2 FQNNGV. V was pared by 0 bases and J by 2 bases, with 10 bases of the junction left unmatched. The CDR3 is 17 residues long. This chain's CDR3 is CASSLDSDRRFPYEQYF. The DNA for the CDR3 is TGTGCCAGCAGCTTAGACTCGGACAGGAGATTTCCCTACGAGCAGTACTTC. The full variable domain, its missing parts supplied by reference TRBV11-2 and TRBJ2-7, is EAGVAQSPRYKIIEKRQSVAFWCNPISGHATLYWYQQILGQGPKLLIQFQNNGVVDDSQLPKDRFSAERLKGVDSTLKIQPAKLEDSAVYLCASSLDSDRRFPYEQYFGPGTRLTVT.

The genes are TRBV27 and TRBJ2-3; no reliable D call. Trimming took 11 bases from V and 1 from J, leaving 16 bases between them. This CDR3 comprises 14 residues. CDR1 and CDR2 (germline): MNHEY, SMNVEV (reference sequence). CDR3 sequence: CASRGIAGTDTQYF. Here the CDR3 DNA reads TGTGCCTCCCGTGGAATTGCCGGCACAGATACGCAGTATTTT.

The gene calls are TRBV5-6 and TRBJ1-4; D not certain. The V end was cut by 4 bases, the J end by 0 bases, with 7 bases between. The CDR3 has 14 amino acids. CDR1 and CDR2 from the germline V gene are SGHDT and YYEEEE. CDR3 nucleotide sequence: TGTGCCAGCAGCCAGAAATCAACTAATGAAAAACTGTTTTTT. Its translation: CASSQKSTNEKLFF. Combining the CDR3 with reference TRBV5-6 and TRBJ1-4 gives the whole variable domain DAGVTQSPTHLIKTRGQQVTLRCSPKSGHDTVSWYQQALGQGPQFIFQYYEEEERQRGNFPDRFSGHQFPNYSSELNVNALLLGDSALYLCASSQKSTNEKLFFGSGTQLSVL.

This clonotype was found a few times. The chain employs TRBV25-1 and TRBJ2-3; a weak D match, TRBD1 (6 bases). Trimming cost V 3 bases and J 0 bases, with 19 bases left between them. This CDR3 contains 18 residues. Germline-derived CDR1 and CDR2 are MGHDK and SYGVNS. The CDR3 is CASSDPKGDTASTDTQYF. CDR3 bases: TGTGCCAGCAGTGACCCTAAGGGGGACACCGCTAGCACAGATACGCAGTATTTT.

This clonotype has a handful of counts. The V call is TRBV7-9, the J call TRBJ2-2; 13 bases are shared with TRBD2. The CDR3 has 16 residues. J lost 4 bases, V lost 4 bases, and 3 bases had no gene match. Germline V gene lookup returns CDR1 SEHNR and CDR2 FQNEAQ (reference sequence). The CDR3 bases are TGTGCCAGCAGCTCCGGGACTAGCGGGATCACCGGGGAGCTGTTTTTT. Its protein is CASSSGTSGITGELFF. Full variable domain (outside the CDR3, taken from reference TRBV7-9 and TRBJ2-2): DTGVSQNPRHKITKRGQNVTFRCDPISEHNRLYWYRQTLGQGPEFLTYFQNEAQLEKSRLLSDRFSAERPKGSFSTLEIQRTEQGDSAMYLCASSSGTSGITGELFFGEGSRLTVL.

Many counts were recorded for this clonotype. V is TRBV29-1 and J is TRBJ2-3; 9 bases are shared with TRBD2. Trimming took 4 bases from V and 5 from J; bases not matched to a gene: 4. The CDR3 is 13 amino acids. The germline V gene encodes CDR1 SQVTM and CDR2 ANQGSEA. In nucleotides, the CDR3 is TGCAGCGTTGTCACTAGCGGGTTAGATACGCAGTATTTT. Translation gives CSVVTSGLDTQYF.

The CDR3 bases are TGCGCCAGCAGCCCCACAAAGAACACTGAAGCTTTCTTT. Protein product: CASSPTKNTEAFF. This sequence joins TRBV5-1 and TRBJ1-1; D gene unclear. Germline V CDR1 and CDR2: SGHRS, YFSETQ. V lost 4 bases, J lost 1 base, and 8 bases lay in between. The CDR3 is 13 residues long.

This chain links TRBV9 with TRBJ1-1; TRBD1 agrees at 8 bases. Germline values: CDR1 SGDLS, CDR2 YYNGEE. V shed 2 bases and J 1 base; nucleotides not matched to a gene: 7. The CDR3 extends over 16 amino acids. The CDR3 spells CASSVETGASNTEAFF. Here the CDR3 DNA reads TGTGCCAGCAGCGTCGAGACAGGGGCCTCGAACACTGAAGCTTTCTTT.

This clonotype was counted a few times. The chain carries TRBV6-6 and TRBJ2-1; 8 bases map to TRBD1. The germline V gene has CDR1 MNHNY and CDR2 SVGAGI (reference sequence). The CDR3 is made up of 16 amino acids. The ends lost 2 bases at V and 8 bases at J; junction bases unmatched: 11. The CDR3 nucleotides read TGTGCCAGCAGTTACCAGGACAGGGTAGATGGTTATGAGCAGTTCTTC. Protein sequence: CASSYQDRVDGYEQFF.

This clonotype was counted between two and nine times. This sequence joins TRBV7-9 and TRBJ2-7, with D perhaps TRBD1 (6 bases). In germline, CDR1 is SEHNR, CDR2 FQNEAQ (reference sequence). Trimming stripped 5 bases from V and 3 bases from J, with 17 bases between. The CDR3 is 15 residues long. The CDR3 DNA sequence: TGTGCCAGCAGCCCGTCGGTCACAGGGAGCTACGAGCAGTACTTC. This translates into CASSPSVTGSYEQYF.

This clonotype occurred a few times. This sequence joins TRBV2 and TRBJ1-2, with D possibly matching TRBD1 (6 bases). The germline V and J ends were trimmed by 1 base and 4 bases, with 10 bases remaining between them. The CDR3 has 14 amino acids. Germline V gives CDR1 SNHLY, CDR2 FYNNEI. In DNA form, the CDR3 reads TGTGCCAGCAGTGAAGGTGGACAGTTCTATGGCTACACCTTC. This translates into CASSEGGQFYGYTF. The complete variable domain, with remaining parts taken from reference TRBV2 and TRBJ1-2, reads EPEVTQTPSHQVTQMGQEVILRCVPISNHLYFYWYRQILGQKVEFLVSFYNNEISEKSEIFDDQFSVERPDGSNFTLKIRSTKLEDSAMYFCASSEGGQFYGYTFGSGTRLTVV.

Turning to this clonotype: The CDR3 does not close with the conserved phenylalanine or tryptophan, likely indicating a read error. V usage is TRBV2 and J usage is TRBJ2-4; no definite D call. The end of the DNA aligns better with TRBJ2-7, so the J call may be wrong. Germline loops: CDR1 SNHLY, CDR2 FYNNEI. This CDR3 region has 14 residues. This CDR3 is CASNPGRSPYEQYL. DNA of the CDR3: TGTGCCAGCAATCCAGGACGGTCGCCCTACGAGCAGTACCTC.

This clonotype has just a few counts. The chain carries TRBV7-3 and TRBJ2-1; D unresolved. V was pared by 8 bases and J by 0 bases, with 11 bases between. Per the germline V gene, CDR1 is SGHTA and CDR2 is FQGTGA. CDR3 length: 14 residues. The CDR3 DNA reads TGTGCCAGCGGTGCGGAAGACTCCTACAATGAGCAGTTCTTC. This encodes CASGAEDSYNEQFF.

This clonotype has just one count. This chain links TRBV5-1 with TRBJ2-7, with D perhaps matching TRBD1 (5 bases). V was pared by 7 bases and J by 2 bases, with 13 bases between. This CDR3 has 13 amino acids. Per the germline V gene, CDR1 is SGHRS and CDR2 is YFSETQ. In DNA form, the CDR3 reads TGCGCCAGCGGCGAAAGCAGGGCCTACGAGCAGTACTTC. Amino acids: CASGESRAYEQYF. Drawing the rest from reference TRBV5-1 and TRBJ2-7, the complete variable domain is KAGVTQTPRYLIKTRGQQVTLSCSPISGHRSVSWYQQTPGQGLQFLFEYFSETQRNKGNFPGRFSGRQFSNSRSEMNVSTLELGDSALYLCASGESRAYEQYFGPGTRLTVT.